The source of this T cell receptor (beta chain) is a study of CD8+ T cells in alopecia areata. Study-wide points: Scalp and blood retained many expanded lesional clones during tofacitinib. Patients showed less clear TCR sequence sharing than mice, possibly partly because of HLA diversity.

Described treatment: oral pan-JAK inhibitor, 5-10 mg twice daily. cDNA prepared by RNA extraction and subsequent reverse transcription served as the template for sequencing. Generated by immunoSEQ multiplex PCR, the TCRdb table keeps only in-frame clones and is missing some. The repertoire consists of 200,000 to 250,000 clones, with roughly 66% occurring once and the leading ten covering 0.95% to 1.5%. Of note for this clone: The antigen is undetermined.

Trimming pared 2 bases from V and 12 bases from J, leaving 12 bases between. The germline V gene has CDR1 MGHDK and CDR2 SYGVNS. This CDR3 has 12 residues. The J gene is TRBJ2-3, the V gene TRBV25-1; D remains unclear. The TCR was taken from a human donor with alopecia areata. Specimen: CD4+ T cells sorted from blood, collected at roughly week 45, from a patient treated with tofacitinib. The CDR3 DNA is TGTGCCAGCAGTGAAGGAAGGGCCATCCAGTATTTT. Its protein product is CASSEGRAIQYF. Variable domain in full (rest from reference TRBV25-1 and TRBJ2-3): EADIYQTPRYLVIGTGKKITLECSQTMGHDKMYWYQQDPGMELHLIHYSYGVNSTEKGDLSSESTVSRIRTEHFPLTLESARPSHTSQYLCASSEGRAIQYFGPGTRLTVL.